A single sample gave rise to the 10 T cell receptor beta chains below, sequenced in a study of STAT5B mutations in CD4+ large granular lymphocyte leukemia. The repertoire was sequenced with immunoSEQ multiplex PCR; TCRdb's copy has only in-frame clones and lacks some. This sample has 40,000 to 45,000 clones, with around 81% found just once. Sequencing was done on a sample of CD4+ T cells from blood buffy coats. These receptors were obtained from a human donor in good health.

The chain is built from TRBV6-1 and TRBJ1-5, with 9 positions matching TRBD1. This CDR3 has 15 amino acids. V was clipped by 2 bases and J by 7 bases; unmatched bases: 6. From germline, CDR1 is MNHNS and CDR2 SASEGT. The CDR3 here is CASSEIQGAGQPQHF. The CDR3 coding sequence is TGTGCCAGCAGTGAAATACAGGGGGCAGGACAGCCCCAGCATTTT.

The V and J genes are TRBV11-2 and TRBJ2-4, with 7 nucleotides matching TRBD2. V lost 1 base and J lost 8; bases outside the gene matches: 11. Germline CDR1 SGHAT, CDR2 FQNNGV. This CDR3 has 16 amino acids. CDR3 nucleotide sequence: TGTGCCAGCAGCTTAGGAGCGGGACTTGGAGTGGACATTCAGTACTTC. It is translated as CASSLGAGLGVDIQYF.

V gene TRBV5-5 combines with J gene TRBJ2-1; D possibly uses TRBD1 or TRBD2 (6 bases each). CDR3 size: 15 residues. Trimming removed 5 bases at V and 0 bases at J, with 12 bases between. The germline V gene has CDR1 SGHKS and CDR2 YYEKEE (reference sequence). The CDR3 loop is CASSQGRGSYNEQFF. The CDR3 nucleotides are TGTGCCAGCAGTCAGGGGCGGGGCTCCTACAATGAGCAGTTCTTC. Complete variable domain (other parts from reference TRBV5-5 and TRBJ2-1): DAGVTQSPTHLIKTRGQQVTLRCSPISGHKSVSWYQQVLGQGPQFIFQYYEKEERGRGNFPDRFSARQFPNYSSELNVNALLLGDSALYLCASSQGRGSYNEQFFGPGTRLTVL.

The chain joins TRBV7-9 to TRBJ2-3; no definite D call. This CDR3 comprises 13 residues. The ends were cut back, 4 bases at V and 5 bases at J, with 10 bases in the middle. Germline assignment: CDR1 SEHNR and CDR2 FQNEAQ (reference sequence). CDR3 DNA sequence: TGTGCCAGCAGCTCTATAAGTTTAGATACGCAGTATTTT. Translated: CASSSISLDTQYF.

This rearrangement joins TRBV5-4 to TRBJ2-2; 9 bases agree with TRBD2. V shed 4 bases, J shed 3 bases, and the junction held 4 bases outside the gene matches. The CDR3 has 15 residues. Looked up from germline, CDR1 is SGHNT and CDR2 is YYREEE (reference sequence). The CDR3 loop reads CASSRVAGDTGELFF. For the CDR3, the DNA is TGTGCCAGCAGCCGCGTAGCGGGGGACACCGGGGAGCTGTTTTTT.

Concerning this clone itself: A read error may produce the germline difference seen at one junction end. The chain employs TRBV7-7 and TRBJ2-1; D possibly corresponds to TRBD2 (7 bases). Germline V gene data show CDR1 as SSHAT and CDR2 as FNYEAQ (reference sequence). CDR3 length: 15 amino acids. The chain's CDR3 is CASSLGGGEFNEQFF. CDR3 DNA sequence: TGTGCTAGCAGCTTAGGGGGGGGTGAATTCAATGAGCAGTTCTTC. The full variable domain, in which reference TRBV7-7 and TRBJ2-1 provide the parts outside the CDR3, is GAGVSQSPRYKVTKRGQDVTLRCDPISSHATLYWYQQALGQGPEFLTYFNYEAQPDKSGLPSDRFSAERPEGSISTLTIQRTEQRDSAMYRCASSLGGGEFNEQFFGPGTRLTVL.

The rearrangement links TRBV11-2 to TRBJ1-3; D remains unclear. The CDR3 is made up of 17 amino acids. Germline V lookup: CDR1 SGHAT, CDR2 FQNNGV. Deletions cut 5 bases from V and 4 bases from J, with 21 bases between. The chain's CDR3 is CASSGSGLRRGGNTIYF. As DNA, the CDR3 is TGTGCCAGCAGCGGATCCGGGCTCCGGCGAGGAGGAAACACCATATATTTT.

The count of this clone is one. Within the sample, other DNA sequences also encode this same CDR3. The chain recombines TRBV28 with TRBJ2-7; no clear D. V was shortened by 3 bases and J by 5 bases, with 5 bases between the two germline ends. CDR3 length: 11 amino acids. CDR1 is MDHEN, CDR2 SYDVKM, per germline. The CDR3 nucleotides are TGTGCCAGCAGTTTTAGGGACGAGCAGTACTTC. Translated: CASSFRDEQYF. Using reference TRBV28 and TRBJ2-7 for the parts outside the CDR3, the full variable domain is DVKVTQSSRYLVKRTGEKVFLECVQDMDHENMFWYRQDPGLGLRLIYFSYDVKMKEKGDIPEGYSVSREKKERFSLILESASTNQTSMYLCASSFRDEQYFGPGTRLTVT.

The V gene is TRBV11-3, the J gene TRBJ2-1; 10 bases are a match to TRBD2. Germline V lookup: CDR1 SGHNT, CDR2 YENEEA. The CDR3 covers 16 residues. With 4 bases clipped from V and 8 bases from J, the junction kept 11 bases outside the gene matches. The CDR3 region is CASSYGFEREGHEQFF. The CDR3 nucleotides are TGTGCCAGCAGCTATGGGTTTGAGCGGGAGGGGCATGAGCAGTTCTTC.

The V call is TRBV7-6, the J call TRBJ2-7; unclear D gene. The CDR3 runs 13 residues. V shed 1 base and J shed 6 bases, with 10 bases lying between them. CDR1 is SGHVS, CDR2 FNYEAQ, per germline. DNA of the CDR3: TGTGCCAGCAGCTTAGGGGTAGAAGGCGAGCAGTACTTC. This gives the protein CASSLGVEGEQYF.